The following is a T cell receptor (beta chain) sequence with its context. The data were obtained in a study of blood T cell repertoires in COVID-19. Methods used by the authors: By means of reference gene primer amplification, nucleated cell counts were estimated. Sequencing was performed with immunoSEQ multiplex PCR; in TCRdb, only in-frame clones are kept and a portion is missing. V, J and clone size were drawn from that table, and D and trimming were deduced from the DNA. The table lists 200,000 to 250,000 clones, around 83% of them singletons, with approximately 10% in the top ten. Germline CDR1 and CDR2: SQVTM and ANQGSEA. This CDR3 comprises 11 residues. V dropped 4 bases and J dropped 9; count of bases not matched to a gene: 5.

The V gene is TRBV29-1, the J gene TRBJ2-5; 7 bases match TRBD2. This clonotype originated in a man aged 50 or older with active or convalescent COVID-19. Sequenced material: peripheral blood. The CDR3 is CSVAGGGPQYF. CDR3 sequence (DNA): TGCAGCGTTGCGGGGGGAGGGCCCCAGTACTTC.